This T cell receptor (beta chain) was captured by sequencing in a study of shared T cell receptors in the human thymus. Assay: immunoSEQ multiplex PCR; the TCRdb copy retains only in-frame clones and omits some. The repertoire holds roughly 550,000 clones, with about four fifths as singletons. Germline assignment: CDR1 SGHVS and CDR2 FQNEAQ. Between the trimmed V and J ends, which lost 2 bases and 1 base, there was a span of 8 bases. The CDR3 consists of 14 residues. These records were also assigned to another study, of human thymus T cells. As reported in that work: Among the donors, all were healthy Finnish infants having corrective surgery for congenital heart defects. Obtained as resections during corrective heart surgery, the thymus tissue was then studied. Gene usage for V and J segments appeared biased in thymic and blood repertoires. Related research examined unrelated individuals and reported that their thymic repertoires overlapped highly.

The sequenced material came from thymocytes. The genes are TRBV7-8 and TRBJ1-2; D unclear. The sequence derives from a boy younger than two with a congenital heart defect. This chain's CDR3 is CASSLNPVNYGYTF. The CDR3 region has the DNA TGTGCCAGCAGCTTAAATCCGGTTAACTATGGCTACACCTTC.